This TCR beta chain was captured in a study of blood T cell repertoires in COVID-19. Trimming removed 0 bases from V and 4 bases from J, with 12 bases in between. The germline CDR1 and CDR2 sequences are MNHNS and SASEGT. The CDR3 contains 15 residues. Sequenced by immunoSEQ multiplex PCR; TCRdb stores in-frame clones only, minus some. The profile shows some 16,000 clones, about nine tenths of them singletons. Sequenced material: peripheral blood. This rearrangement joins TRBV6-1 to TRBJ1-2; D may be TRBD1 (6 bases). This sequence was found in a human donor in a cohort sampled during active COVID-19. DNA for the CDR3: TGTGCCAGCAGTGAAGCGGGCGACAGGAGCTATGGCTACACCTTC. Its translation is CASSEAGDRSYGYTF.